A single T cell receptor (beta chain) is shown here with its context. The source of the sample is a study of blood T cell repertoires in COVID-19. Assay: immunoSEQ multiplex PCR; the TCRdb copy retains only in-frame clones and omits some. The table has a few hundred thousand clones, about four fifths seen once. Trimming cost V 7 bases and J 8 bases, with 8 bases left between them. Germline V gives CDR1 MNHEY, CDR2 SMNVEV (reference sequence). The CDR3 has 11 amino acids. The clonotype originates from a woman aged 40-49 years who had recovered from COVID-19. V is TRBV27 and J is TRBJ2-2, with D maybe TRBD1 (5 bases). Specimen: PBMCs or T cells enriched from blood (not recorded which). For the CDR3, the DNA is TGTGCCAGCATCCAGGGTGGGGAGCTGTTTTTT. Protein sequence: CASIQGGELFF.